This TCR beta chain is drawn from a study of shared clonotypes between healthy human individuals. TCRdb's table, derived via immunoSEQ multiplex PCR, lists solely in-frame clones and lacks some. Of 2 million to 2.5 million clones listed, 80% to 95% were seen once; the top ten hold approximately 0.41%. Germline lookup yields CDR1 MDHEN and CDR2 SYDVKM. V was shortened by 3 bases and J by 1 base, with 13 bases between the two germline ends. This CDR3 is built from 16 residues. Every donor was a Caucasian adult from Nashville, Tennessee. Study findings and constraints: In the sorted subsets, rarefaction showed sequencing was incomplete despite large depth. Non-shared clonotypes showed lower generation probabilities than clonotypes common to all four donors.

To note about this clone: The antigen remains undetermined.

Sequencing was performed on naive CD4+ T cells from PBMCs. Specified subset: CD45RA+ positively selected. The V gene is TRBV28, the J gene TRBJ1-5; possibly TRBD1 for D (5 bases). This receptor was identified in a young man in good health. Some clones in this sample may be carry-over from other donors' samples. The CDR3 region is CASSLIHGGSNQPQHF. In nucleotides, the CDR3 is TGTGCCAGCAGTTTGATTCACGGGGGGAGCAATCAGCCCCAGCATTTT.